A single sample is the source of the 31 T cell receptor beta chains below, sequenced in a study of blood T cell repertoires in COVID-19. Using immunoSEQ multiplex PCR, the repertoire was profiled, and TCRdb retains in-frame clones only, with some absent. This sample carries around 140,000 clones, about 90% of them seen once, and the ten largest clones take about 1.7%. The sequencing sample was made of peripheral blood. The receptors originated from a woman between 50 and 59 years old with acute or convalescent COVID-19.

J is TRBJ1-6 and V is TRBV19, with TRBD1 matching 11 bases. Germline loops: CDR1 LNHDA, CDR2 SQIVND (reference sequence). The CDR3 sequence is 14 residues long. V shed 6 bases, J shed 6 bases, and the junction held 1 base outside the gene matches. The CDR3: CASRGTGGNSPLHF. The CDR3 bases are TGTGCCAGTAGGGGGACAGGGGGTAATTCACCCCTCCACTTT.

DNA of the CDR3: TGTGCCAGCAGTTACTCGTACCCCGCGGGTTCACCCCTCCACTTT. It codes for CASSYSYPAGSPLHF. V gene TRBV6-5 combines with J gene TRBJ1-6; D gene ambiguous. CDR1 is MNHEY, CDR2 SVGAGI, per germline. The CDR3 consists of 15 residues. The V gene lost 0 bases and the J gene lost 9 bases, with 12 bases spanning the gap.

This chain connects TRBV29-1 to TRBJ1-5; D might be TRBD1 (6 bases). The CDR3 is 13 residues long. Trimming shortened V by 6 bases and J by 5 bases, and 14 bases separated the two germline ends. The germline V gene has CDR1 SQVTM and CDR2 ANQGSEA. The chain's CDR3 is CSVGTQRDQPQHF. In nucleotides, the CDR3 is TGCAGCGTGGGGACACAGAGGGATCAGCCCCAGCATTTT. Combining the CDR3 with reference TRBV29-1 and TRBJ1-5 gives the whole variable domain SAVISQKPSRDICQRGTSLTIQCQVDSQVTMMFWYRQQPGQSLTLIATANQGSEATYESGFVIDKFPISRPNLTFSTLTVSNMSPEDSSIYLCSVGTQRDQPQHFGDGTRLSIL.

This CDR3 is CASSITGGGETQYF. CDR3 nucleotide sequence: TGCGCCAGCAGCATTACGGGGGGCGGGGAGACCCAGTACTTC. The genes are TRBV5-1 and TRBJ2-5; maybe TRBD2 (7 bases). Trimming shortened V by 4 bases and J by 5 bases, and 15 bases separated the two germline ends. The V gene's germline CDR1 is SGHRS and CDR2 YFSETQ. The CDR3 consists of 14 residues.

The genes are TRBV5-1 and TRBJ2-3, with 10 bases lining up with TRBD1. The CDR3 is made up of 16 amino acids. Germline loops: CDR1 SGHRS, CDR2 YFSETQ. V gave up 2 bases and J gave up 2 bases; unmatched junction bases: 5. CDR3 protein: CASSLGTGDFTDTQYF. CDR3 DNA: TGCGCCAGCAGCTTAGGGACAGGGGACTTCACAGATACGCAGTATTTT.

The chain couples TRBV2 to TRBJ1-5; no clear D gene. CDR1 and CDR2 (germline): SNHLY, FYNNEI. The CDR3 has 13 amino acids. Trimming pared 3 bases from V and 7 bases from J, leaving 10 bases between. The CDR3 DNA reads TGTGCCAGCAGTGAGGGCAGGATGCAGCCCCAGCATTTT. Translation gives CASSEGRMQPQHF.

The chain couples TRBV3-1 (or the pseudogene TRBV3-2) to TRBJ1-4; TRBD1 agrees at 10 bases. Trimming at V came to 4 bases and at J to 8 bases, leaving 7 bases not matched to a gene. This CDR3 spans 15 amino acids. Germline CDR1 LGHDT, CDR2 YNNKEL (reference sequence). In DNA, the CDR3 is TGTGCCAGCAGCCCTTGGACAGGGGGAAACGAAAAACTGTTTTTT. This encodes CASSPWTGGNEKLFF.

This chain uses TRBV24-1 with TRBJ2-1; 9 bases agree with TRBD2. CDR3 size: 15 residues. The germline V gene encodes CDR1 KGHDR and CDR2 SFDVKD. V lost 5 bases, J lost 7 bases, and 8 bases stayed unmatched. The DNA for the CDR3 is TGTGCCACCAGTGCGGCGGGAGGGCCTGGGAATGAGCAGTTCTTC. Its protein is CATSAAGGPGNEQFF.

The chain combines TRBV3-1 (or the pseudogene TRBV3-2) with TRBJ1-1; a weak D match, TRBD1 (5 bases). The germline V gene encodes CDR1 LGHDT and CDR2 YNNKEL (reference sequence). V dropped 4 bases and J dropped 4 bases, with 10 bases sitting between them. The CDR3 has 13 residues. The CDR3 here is CASSPPRVTEAFF. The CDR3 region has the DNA TGTGCCAGCAGCCCCCCCAGGGTCACTGAAGCTTTCTTT.

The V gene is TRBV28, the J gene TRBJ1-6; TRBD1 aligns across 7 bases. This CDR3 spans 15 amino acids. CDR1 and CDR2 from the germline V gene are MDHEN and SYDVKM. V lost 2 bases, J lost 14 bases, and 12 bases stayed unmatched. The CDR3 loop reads CASSLPGGTALSLHF. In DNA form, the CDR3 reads TGTGCCAGCAGTTTACCAGGGGGGACGGCGCTATCCCTCCACTTT.

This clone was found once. CDR3 sequence (DNA): TGTGCCAGCAGCTTAGTACCCCGGGACAGGGGAGAAGATACGCAGTATTTT. It translates to CASSLVPRDRGEDTQYF. The V call is TRBV7-6, the J call TRBJ2-3, with 10 positions matching TRBD1. The germline V gene encodes CDR1 SGHVS and CDR2 FNYEAQ. The V gene end was trimmed by 1 base and the J gene end by 5 bases; junction bases not matched to a gene: 9. This CDR3 region has 17 residues.

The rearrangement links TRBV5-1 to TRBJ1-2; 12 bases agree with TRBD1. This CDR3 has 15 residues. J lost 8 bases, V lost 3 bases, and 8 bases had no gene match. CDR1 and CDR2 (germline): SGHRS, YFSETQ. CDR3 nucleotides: TGCGCCAGCAGCTCCTCCAGCGGGACAGGGGGCGGCTACACCTTC. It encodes CASSSSSGTGGGYTF.

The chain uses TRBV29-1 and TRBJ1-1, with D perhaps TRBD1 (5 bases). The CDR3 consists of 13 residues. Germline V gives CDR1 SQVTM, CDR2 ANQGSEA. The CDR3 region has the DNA TGCACCTCCGGAGGGGCTGCGGGCACTGAAGCTTTCTTT. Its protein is CTSGGAAGTEAFF.

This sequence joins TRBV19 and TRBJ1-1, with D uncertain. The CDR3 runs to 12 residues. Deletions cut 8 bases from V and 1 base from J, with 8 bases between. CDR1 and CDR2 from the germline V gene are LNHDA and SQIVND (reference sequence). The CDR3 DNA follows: TGTGCCAGTCACCGGGGGAACACTGAAGCTTTCTTT. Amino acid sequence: CASHRGNTEAFF.

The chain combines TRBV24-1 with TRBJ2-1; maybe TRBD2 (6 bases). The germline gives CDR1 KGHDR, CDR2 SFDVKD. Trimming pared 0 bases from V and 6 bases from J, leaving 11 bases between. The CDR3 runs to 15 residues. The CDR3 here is CATSDLQIGGNEQFF. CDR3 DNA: TGTGCCACCAGTGATTTGCAAATCGGGGGCAATGAGCAGTTCTTC.

This chain's CDR3 is CASSFGTGVETQYF. CDR3 sequence (DNA): TGTGCCAGCAGCTTTGGGACAGGGGTAGAGACCCAGTACTTC. This chain links TRBV5-8 with TRBJ2-5; 10 nucleotides match TRBD1. Trimming cost V 2 bases and J 4 bases; bases outside gene matches: 2. The CDR3 extends over 14 amino acids. CDR1 is SGHTS and CDR2 is YDEGEE in the germline V gene.

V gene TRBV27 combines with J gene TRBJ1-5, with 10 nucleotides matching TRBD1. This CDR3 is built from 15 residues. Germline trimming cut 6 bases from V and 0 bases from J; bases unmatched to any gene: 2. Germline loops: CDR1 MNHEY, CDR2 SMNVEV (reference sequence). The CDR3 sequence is CASRGTGVSNQPQHF. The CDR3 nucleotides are TGTGCCAGCAGGGGGACAGGGGTTAGCAATCAGCCCCAGCATTTT.

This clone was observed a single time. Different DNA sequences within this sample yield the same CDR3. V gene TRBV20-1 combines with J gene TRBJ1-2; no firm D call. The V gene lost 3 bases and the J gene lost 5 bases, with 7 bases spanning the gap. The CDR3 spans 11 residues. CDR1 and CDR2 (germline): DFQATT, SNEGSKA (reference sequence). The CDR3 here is CSASTGYGYTF. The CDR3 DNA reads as TGCAGTGCTAGTACCGGGTATGGCTACACCTTC.

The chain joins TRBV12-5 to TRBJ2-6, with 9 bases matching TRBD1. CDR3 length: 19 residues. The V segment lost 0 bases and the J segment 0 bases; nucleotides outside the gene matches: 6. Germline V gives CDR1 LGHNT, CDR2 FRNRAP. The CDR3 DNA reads TGTGCTAGTGGTTTGGTATCCGGGACAGGGCTCTCTGGGGCCAACGTCCTGACTTTC. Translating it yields CASGLVSGTGLSGANVLTF.

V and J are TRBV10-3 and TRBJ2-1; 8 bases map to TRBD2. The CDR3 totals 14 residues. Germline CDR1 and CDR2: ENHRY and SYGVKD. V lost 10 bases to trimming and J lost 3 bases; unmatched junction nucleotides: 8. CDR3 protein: CATATAGDYNEQFF. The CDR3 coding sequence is TGTGCCACCGCGACAGCGGGGGACTACAATGAGCAGTTCTTC.

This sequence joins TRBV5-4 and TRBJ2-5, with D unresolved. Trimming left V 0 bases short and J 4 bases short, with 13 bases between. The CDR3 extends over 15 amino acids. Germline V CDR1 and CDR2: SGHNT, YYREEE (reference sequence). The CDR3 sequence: CASSLAGPNVETQYF. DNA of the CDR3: TGTGCCAGCAGCTTGGCGGGTCCGAATGTAGAGACCCAGTACTTC.

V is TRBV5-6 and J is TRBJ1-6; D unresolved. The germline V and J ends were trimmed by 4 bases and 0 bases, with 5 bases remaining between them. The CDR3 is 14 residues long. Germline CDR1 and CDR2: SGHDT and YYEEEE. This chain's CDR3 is CASSPSSYNSPLHF. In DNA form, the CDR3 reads TGTGCCAGCAGCCCGAGCTCCTATAATTCACCCCTCCACTTT.

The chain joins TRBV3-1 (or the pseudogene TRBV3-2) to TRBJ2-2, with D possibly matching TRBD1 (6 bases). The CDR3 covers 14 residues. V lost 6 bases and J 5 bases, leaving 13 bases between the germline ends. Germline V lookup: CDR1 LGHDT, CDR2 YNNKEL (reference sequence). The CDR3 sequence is CASRFPDRTGELFF. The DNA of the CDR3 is TGTGCCAGCAGATTTCCTGACAGGACCGGGGAGCTGTTTTTT.

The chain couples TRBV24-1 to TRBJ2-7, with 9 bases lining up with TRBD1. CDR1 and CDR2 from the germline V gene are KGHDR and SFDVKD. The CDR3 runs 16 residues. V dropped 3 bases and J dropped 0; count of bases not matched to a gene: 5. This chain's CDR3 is CATSDTGQGFSYEQYF. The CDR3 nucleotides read TGTGCCACCAGTGATACGGGACAGGGCTTCTCCTACGAGCAGTACTTC.

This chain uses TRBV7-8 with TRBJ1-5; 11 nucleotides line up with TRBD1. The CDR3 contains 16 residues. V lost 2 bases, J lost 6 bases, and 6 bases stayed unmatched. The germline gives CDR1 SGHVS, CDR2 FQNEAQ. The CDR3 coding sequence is TGTGCCAGCAGCTTAAGGGGGGGACAGGGGGTTCAGCCCCAGCATTTT. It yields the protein CASSLRGGQGVQPQHF.

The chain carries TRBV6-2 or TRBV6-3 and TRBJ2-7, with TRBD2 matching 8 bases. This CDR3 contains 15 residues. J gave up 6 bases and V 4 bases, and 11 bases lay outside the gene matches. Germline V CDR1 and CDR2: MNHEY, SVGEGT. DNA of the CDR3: TGTGCCAGCAGTTCCTTTAGCGGGAAATCTCTCGAGCAGTACTTC. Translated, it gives CASSSFSGKSLEQYF.

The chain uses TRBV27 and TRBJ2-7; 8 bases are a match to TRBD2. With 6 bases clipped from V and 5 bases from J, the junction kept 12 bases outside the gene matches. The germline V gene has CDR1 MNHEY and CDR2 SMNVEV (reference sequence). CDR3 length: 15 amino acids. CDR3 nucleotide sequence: TGTGCCAGCAGGAGTTATAGCGGGATTACCCACGAGCAGTACTTC. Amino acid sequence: CASRSYSGITHEQYF.

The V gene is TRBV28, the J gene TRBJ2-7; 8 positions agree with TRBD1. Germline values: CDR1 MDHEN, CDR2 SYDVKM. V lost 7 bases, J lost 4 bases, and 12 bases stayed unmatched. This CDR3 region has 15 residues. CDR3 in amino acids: CASIDTGGLSYEQYF. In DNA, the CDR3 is TGTGCCAGCATTGATACAGGGGGTCTAAGTTACGAGCAGTACTTC.

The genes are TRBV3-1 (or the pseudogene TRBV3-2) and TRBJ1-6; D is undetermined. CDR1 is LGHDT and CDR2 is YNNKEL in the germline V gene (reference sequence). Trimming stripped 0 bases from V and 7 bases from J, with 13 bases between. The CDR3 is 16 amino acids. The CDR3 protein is CASSQEARPINSPLHF. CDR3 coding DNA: TGTGCCAGCAGCCAAGAAGCCAGGCCGATAAATTCACCCCTCCACTTT.

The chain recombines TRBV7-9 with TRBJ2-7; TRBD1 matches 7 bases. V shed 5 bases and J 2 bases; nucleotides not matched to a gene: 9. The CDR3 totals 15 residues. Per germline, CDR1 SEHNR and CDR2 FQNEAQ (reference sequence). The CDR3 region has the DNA TGTGCCAGCAGCCCCCCTACAGGGGCCCCCTACGAGCAGTACTTC. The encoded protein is CASSPPTGAPYEQYF.

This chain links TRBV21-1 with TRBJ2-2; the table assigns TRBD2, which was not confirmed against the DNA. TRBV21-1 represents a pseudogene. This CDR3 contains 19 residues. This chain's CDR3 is CASSVTGLAGGANTGELFF. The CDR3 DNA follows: TGTGCCAGCAGCGTTACGGGACTAGCGGGAGGAGCTAACACCGGGGAGCTGTTTTTT.